This T cell receptor (beta chain) is drawn from a study of blood T cell repertoires in COVID-19. This CDR3 has 14 residues. Trimming took off 8 bases at V and 5 bases at J, with 18 bases between the two ends. Germline V lookup: CDR1 MNHEY, CDR2 SVGAGI. In the source study's methods: Amplification from reference gene primers served as the basis for estimated nucleated cell counts. Profiled with immunoSEQ multiplex PCR; TCRdb holds only in-frame clones, not every one. The V and J calls and clone size come from that table; D and trimming were worked out from the DNA. The data contain about 130,000 clones, around 79% of them singletons. Seattle's cohort entered during active infection and was followed longitudinally.

Sequenced: peripheral blood. The chain uses TRBV6-5 and TRBJ1-1; tentative D call: TRBD1 (6 bases). The sequence was collected from a woman in her 70s with COVID-19, enrolled during active disease. The CDR3 DNA is TGTGCCAGCCTGCAGGGGAGAGTCGGTACTGAAGCTTTCTTT. This encodes CASLQGRVGTEAFF.